Presented here are 26 T cell receptor beta chains from one specimen sequenced in a study of blood T cell repertoires in COVID-19. Here immunoSEQ multiplex PCR was the method, and the copy in TCRdb shows in-frame clones only, minus some. The data hold about 82,000 clones, with around 81% observed a single time. What was sequenced was peripheral blood. The receptors originated from an elderly man with active or convalescent COVID-19.

About this clone: At one of its ends the junction is not consistent with the germline gene, which may arise from a read error. The rearrangement links TRBV28 to TRBJ2-5; 9 bases fit TRBD1. CDR1 MDHEN and CDR2 SYDVKM come from the germline V gene. There are 14 residues in the CDR3. CDR3 amino acids: CASSPGGQGARSDF. CDR3 DNA sequence: TGTGCCAGCAGTCCGGGGGGACAGGGTGCGAGGAGTGACTTC.

Here the CDR3 reads CASSWGRGQGYGYTF. The CDR3 DNA reads TGTGCCAGCAGCTGGGGCAGGGGGCAGGGCTATGGCTACACCTTC. This chain links TRBV28 with TRBJ1-2; TRBD1 aligns across 8 bases. Germline V lookup: CDR1 MDHEN, CDR2 SYDVKM. The trim removed 6 bases at V and 4 bases at J, leaving 10 bases unmatched. This CDR3 has 15 residues.

DNA for the CDR3: TGTGCCAGCAGTTTATACAGGGGGGAAAATCAGCCCCAGCATTTT. Its translation: CASSLYRGENQPQHF. J is TRBJ1-5 and V is TRBV28; 8 nucleotides line up with TRBD1. V was clipped by 1 base and J by 4 bases; unmatched bases: 3. Looked up from germline, CDR1 is MDHEN and CDR2 is SYDVKM. CDR3 length equals 15 residues.

This clone was recorded only once. This chain uses TRBV5-4 with TRBJ2-2; D remains ambiguous. Germline V gene lookup returns CDR1 SGHNT and CDR2 YYREEE (reference sequence). There are 15 residues in the CDR3. Trimming took 4 bases from V and 3 from J, leaving 13 bases between them. In DNA form, the CDR3 reads TGTGCCAGCAGCACGATCGCACGGGACACCGGGGAGCTGTTTTTT. Protein: CASSTIARDTGELFF.

J is TRBJ1-6 and V is TRBV15; tentatively, D is TRBD1 (5 bases). The CDR3 length is 17 residues. The germline V gene has CDR1 LNHNV and CDR2 YYDKDF (reference sequence). V lost 0 bases, J lost 0 bases, and 9 bases lay in between. The CDR3 nucleotides read TGTGCCACCAGCAGAGATCGGGGGGGCTCCTATAATTCACCCCTCCACTTT. Its translation is CATSRDRGGSYNSPLHF.

This rearrangement joins TRBV19 to TRBJ1-1; D gene unclear. Germline CDR1 reads LNHDA; CDR2 reads SQIVND (reference sequence). Between the trimmed V and J ends, which lost 8 bases and 8 bases, there was a span of 18 bases. CDR3 length: 13 residues. The CDR3 sequence is CASCRAGEAEAFF. DNA for the CDR3: TGTGCCAGTTGCCGGGCCGGGGAGGCAGAAGCTTTCTTT. The full variable domain, completed using reference TRBV19 and TRBJ1-1, is DGGITQSPKYLFRKEGQNVTLSCEQNLNHDAMYWYRQDPGQGLRLIYYSQIVNDFQKGDIAEGYSVSREKKESFPLTVTSAQKNPTAFYLCASCRAGEAEAFFGQGTRLTVV.

The J gene is TRBJ2-1, the V gene TRBV19; 10 positions agree with TRBD2. The CDR3 has 16 amino acids. V shed 3 bases and J 2 bases; nucleotides not matched to a gene: 4. Germline V gene sequence: CDR1 LNHDA, CDR2 SQIVND (reference sequence). The CDR3 DNA follows: TGTGCCAGTAGTATGGGACTAGCGTACGCCTACAATGAGCAGTTCTTC. It is translated as CASSMGLAYAYNEQFF.

The chain combines TRBV6-5 with TRBJ2-5, with TRBD1 identical over 9 bases. Losses at the gene ends were 4 bases for V and 5 bases for J; bases not matched to a gene: 8. The germline V gene has CDR1 MNHEY and CDR2 SVGAGI. The length of the CDR3 is 15 residues. CDR3 sequence: CASSSKTGGMETQYF. The CDR3 nucleotides are TGTGCCAGCAGTTCTAAAACAGGGGGCATGGAGACCCAGTACTTC.

The gene calls are TRBV6-5 and TRBJ2-7; D may be TRBD2 (5 bases). Germline lookup yields CDR1 MNHEY and CDR2 SVGAGI. This CDR3 spans 12 amino acids. V was trimmed by 6 bases and J by 7 bases, leaving 13 bases between them. DNA for the CDR3: TGTGCCAGCAGGGCAGAGGGTTGGGAGCAGTACGTC. Translated: CASRAEGWEQYV.

V and J are TRBV24-1 and TRBJ2-1, with TRBD2 matching over 13 bases. CDR1 and CDR2 (germline): KGHDR, SFDVKD. This CDR3 has 14 residues. The ends lost 4 bases at V and 13 bases at J; junction bases unmatched: 6. DNA of the CDR3: TGTGCCACCAGTGACCCACTAGCGGGGGGGAACCAGTTCTTC. Translation gives CATSDPLAGGNQFF.

This chain uses TRBV5-6 with TRBJ1-2; 10 nucleotides line up with TRBD1. The CDR3 runs to 17 residues. J gave up 4 bases and V 3 bases, and 12 bases lay outside the gene matches. CDR1 and CDR2 from the germline V gene are SGHDT and YYEEEE. In DNA, the CDR3 is TGTGCCAGCAGCTCAATTCTTGGACAGGGGGAAAGCTATGGCTACACCTTC. Amino acids: CASSSILGQGESYGYTF.

The chain employs TRBV28 and TRBJ1-4, with D perhaps TRBD1 (6 bases). The CDR3 covers 15 residues. CDR1 MDHEN and CDR2 SYDVKM come from the germline V gene. V dropped 5 bases and J dropped 3 bases, with 13 bases sitting between them. CDR3 in DNA: TGTGCCAGCAGTCGGGGGGCTACAGCTAATGAAAAACTGTTTTTT. Residues: CASSRGATANEKLFF.

The chain is built from TRBV5-1 and TRBJ2-5, with 8 bases identical to TRBD2. Germline CDR1 and CDR2: SGHRS and YFSETQ. V lost 6 bases and J lost 1; bases outside the gene matches: 8. The CDR3 has 15 residues. The CDR3 spells CASKGLAGFQETQYF. CDR3 coding DNA: TGCGCCAGCAAGGGTCTAGCGGGCTTCCAAGAGACCCAGTACTTC.

The V call is TRBV7-9, the J call TRBJ2-5; maybe TRBD1 (6 bases). Deletions cut 1 base from V and 7 bases from J, with 10 bases between. Germline V gives CDR1 SEHNR, CDR2 FQNEAQ (reference sequence). The CDR3 has 13 amino acids. Written as DNA, the CDR3 is TGTGCCAGCAGCTTAGTCCAGGGGTGGACCCAGTACTTC. It is translated as CASSLVQGWTQYF.

V and J are TRBV6-1 and TRBJ1-3; D uncertain. The CDR3 has 13 amino acids. V lost 0 bases to trimming and J lost 8 bases, with 8 bases between them. Germline assignment: CDR1 MNHNS and CDR2 SASEGT. The CDR3: CASSEAGADTIYF. As DNA, the CDR3 is TGTGCCAGCAGTGAAGCAGGCGCGGACACCATATATTTT.

This clone ranks as medium-sized (0.01 to 0.1%). This rearrangement joins TRBV5-1 to TRBJ1-4, with TRBD1 matching 8 bases. This CDR3 has 14 residues. The germline V gene has CDR1 SGHRS and CDR2 YFSETQ. The trim removed 4 bases at V and 10 bases at J, leaving 9 bases unmatched. The CDR3 sequence is CASSQTGAKGKLFF. The CDR3 DNA is TGCGCCAGCAGCCAGACAGGGGCCAAGGGAAAACTGTTTTTT. The complete variable domain, with remaining parts taken from reference TRBV5-1 and TRBJ1-4, reads KAGVTQTPRYLIKTRGQQVTLSCSPISGHRSVSWYQQTPGQGLQFLFEYFSETQRNKGNFPGRFSGRQFSNSRSEMNVSTLELGDSALYLCASSQTGAKGKLFFGSGTQLSVL.

CDR3 DNA sequence: TGTGCCAGTAGTACCGACAGGAGCTCCTACAATGAGCAGTTCTTC. Protein product: CASSTDRSSYNEQFF. The V call is TRBV19, the J call TRBJ2-1; D is perhaps TRBD1 (6 bases). Germline CDR1 and CDR2: LNHDA and SQIVND (reference sequence). The V end lost 4 bases, the J end lost 0 bases, and 10 bases lay between the germline ends. The CDR3 covers 15 residues.

This rearrangement joins TRBV4-1 to TRBJ1-6; D not resolved. Trimming stripped 0 bases from V and 10 bases from J, with 10 bases between. There are 14 residues in the CDR3. Germline assignment: CDR1 MGHRA and CDR2 YSYEKL. The CDR3 is CASSQDVRVSPLHF. CDR3 DNA sequence: TGCGCCAGCAGCCAAGATGTCCGGGTCTCACCCCTCCACTTT.

The chain uses TRBV30 and TRBJ2-3; weak D call: TRBD2 (7 bases). CDR1 GTSNPN and CDR2 SVGIG come from the germline V gene (reference sequence). There are 13 residues in the CDR3. The V end lost 4 bases, the J end lost 7 bases, and 15 bases lay between the germline ends. CDR3 protein: CAWIIGGANTQYF. The CDR3 coding sequence is TGTGCCTGGATCATAGGGGGGGCCAATACGCAGTATTTT.

The chain recombines TRBV18 with TRBJ2-2; D gene unclear. Germline CDR1 is KGHSH and CDR2 is LQKENI. Trimming shortened V by 2 bases and J by 3 bases, and 10 bases separated the two germline ends. There are 15 residues in the CDR3. This CDR3 is CASSPTSPDTGELFF. CDR3 sequence (DNA): TGTGCCAGCTCACCAACAAGTCCAGACACCGGGGAGCTGTTTTTT.

The V and J genes are TRBV19 and TRBJ1-2; D is possibly TRBD1 (6 bases). The length of the CDR3 is 14 residues. The V end lost 7 bases, the J end lost 9 bases, and 21 bases lay between the germline ends. Germline values: CDR1 LNHDA, CDR2 SQIVND (reference sequence). CDR3 sequence: CASTAIRGIPRYTF. The CDR3 DNA reads as TGTGCCAGTACCGCGATAAGGGGGATCCCTCGCTACACCTTC.

V gene TRBV15 combines with J gene TRBJ2-3, with D tentatively TRBD2 (5 bases). The V end was cut by 2 bases, the J end by 0 bases, with 12 bases between. The CDR3 spans 16 residues. Looked up from germline, CDR1 is LNHNV and CDR2 is YYDKDF (reference sequence). DNA for the CDR3: TGTGCCACCAGCAGACAGAGCGGAATGAGCACAGATACGCAGTATTTT. Protein sequence: CATSRQSGMSTDTQYF.

In this sample, this clone turned up once. V and J are TRBV24-1 and TRBJ2-2; D gene ambiguous. Per the germline V gene, CDR1 is KGHDR and CDR2 is SFDVKD. CDR3 length: 18 residues. Trimming removed 4 bases at V and 2 bases at J, with 19 bases between. For the CDR3, the DNA is TGTGCCACCAGTGACCTACCACAGCACGCCTTAAACACCGGGGAGCTGTTTTTT. Its protein is CATSDLPQHALNTGELFF.

The gene calls are TRBV18 and TRBJ2-2; 7 nucleotides match TRBD1. Germline V gene sequence: CDR1 KGHSH, CDR2 LQKENI. The V segment lost 3 bases and the J segment 4 bases; nucleotides outside the gene matches: 5. This CDR3 has 15 amino acids. CDR3: CASSPRDSSTGELFF. The CDR3 DNA is TGTGCCAGCTCACCCCGGGACAGTTCCACCGGGGAGCTGTTTTTT. Variable domain in full (rest from reference TRBV18 and TRBJ2-2): NAGVMQNPRHLVRRRGQEARLRCSPMKGHSHVYWYRQLPEEGLKFMVYLQKENIIDESGMPKERFSAEFPKEGPSILRIQQVVRGDSAAYFCASSPRDSSTGELFFGEGSRLTVL.

This chain connects TRBV28 to TRBJ1-2; 9 bases agree with TRBD1. The CDR3 is 14 residues long. With V trimmed by 4 bases and J by 7 bases, 7 bases remained unmatched. CDR1 is MDHEN and CDR2 is SYDVKM in the germline V gene. The CDR3, as DNA: TGTGCCAGCAGTTCCCCGGGACAGGGATCTGGCTACACCTTC. This encodes CASSSPGQGSGYTF.

The V and J genes are TRBV11-3 and TRBJ2-5; D unresolved. The V gene lost 5 bases and the J gene lost 4 bases, with 20 bases spanning the gap. Germline V gives CDR1 SGHNT, CDR2 YENEEA. The CDR3 sequence is 16 residues long. CDR3 nucleotide sequence: TGTGCCAGCAGCCCGCCGAACCCTGGAGAATCAGAGACCCAGTACTTC. Translated, it gives CASSPPNPGESETQYF.